This T cell receptor beta chain is from a study of blood T cell repertoires in COVID-19. Repertoires were generated with immunoSEQ multiplex PCR, while TCRdb's copy carries only in-frame clones and drops some. The sample contains over 80,000 clones, 74% of which appear only once. The germline V gene encodes CDR1 SGHTA and CDR2 FQGNSA. Losses at the gene ends were 5 bases for V and 9 bases for J; bases not matched to a gene: 9. The CDR3 runs to 14 residues. Followed longitudinally, the Seattle patients had been enrolled during active infection. Source material: peripheral blood. This TCR derives from a man in his sixties or seventies with COVID-19, enrolled during active disease. The chain is built from TRBV7-2 and TRBJ2-4; TRBD1 matches at 8 bases. The CDR3 is CASSPGQGLSIQYF. CDR3 bases: TGTGCCAGCAGCCCCGGACAGGGTTTGAGCATTCAGTACTTC.